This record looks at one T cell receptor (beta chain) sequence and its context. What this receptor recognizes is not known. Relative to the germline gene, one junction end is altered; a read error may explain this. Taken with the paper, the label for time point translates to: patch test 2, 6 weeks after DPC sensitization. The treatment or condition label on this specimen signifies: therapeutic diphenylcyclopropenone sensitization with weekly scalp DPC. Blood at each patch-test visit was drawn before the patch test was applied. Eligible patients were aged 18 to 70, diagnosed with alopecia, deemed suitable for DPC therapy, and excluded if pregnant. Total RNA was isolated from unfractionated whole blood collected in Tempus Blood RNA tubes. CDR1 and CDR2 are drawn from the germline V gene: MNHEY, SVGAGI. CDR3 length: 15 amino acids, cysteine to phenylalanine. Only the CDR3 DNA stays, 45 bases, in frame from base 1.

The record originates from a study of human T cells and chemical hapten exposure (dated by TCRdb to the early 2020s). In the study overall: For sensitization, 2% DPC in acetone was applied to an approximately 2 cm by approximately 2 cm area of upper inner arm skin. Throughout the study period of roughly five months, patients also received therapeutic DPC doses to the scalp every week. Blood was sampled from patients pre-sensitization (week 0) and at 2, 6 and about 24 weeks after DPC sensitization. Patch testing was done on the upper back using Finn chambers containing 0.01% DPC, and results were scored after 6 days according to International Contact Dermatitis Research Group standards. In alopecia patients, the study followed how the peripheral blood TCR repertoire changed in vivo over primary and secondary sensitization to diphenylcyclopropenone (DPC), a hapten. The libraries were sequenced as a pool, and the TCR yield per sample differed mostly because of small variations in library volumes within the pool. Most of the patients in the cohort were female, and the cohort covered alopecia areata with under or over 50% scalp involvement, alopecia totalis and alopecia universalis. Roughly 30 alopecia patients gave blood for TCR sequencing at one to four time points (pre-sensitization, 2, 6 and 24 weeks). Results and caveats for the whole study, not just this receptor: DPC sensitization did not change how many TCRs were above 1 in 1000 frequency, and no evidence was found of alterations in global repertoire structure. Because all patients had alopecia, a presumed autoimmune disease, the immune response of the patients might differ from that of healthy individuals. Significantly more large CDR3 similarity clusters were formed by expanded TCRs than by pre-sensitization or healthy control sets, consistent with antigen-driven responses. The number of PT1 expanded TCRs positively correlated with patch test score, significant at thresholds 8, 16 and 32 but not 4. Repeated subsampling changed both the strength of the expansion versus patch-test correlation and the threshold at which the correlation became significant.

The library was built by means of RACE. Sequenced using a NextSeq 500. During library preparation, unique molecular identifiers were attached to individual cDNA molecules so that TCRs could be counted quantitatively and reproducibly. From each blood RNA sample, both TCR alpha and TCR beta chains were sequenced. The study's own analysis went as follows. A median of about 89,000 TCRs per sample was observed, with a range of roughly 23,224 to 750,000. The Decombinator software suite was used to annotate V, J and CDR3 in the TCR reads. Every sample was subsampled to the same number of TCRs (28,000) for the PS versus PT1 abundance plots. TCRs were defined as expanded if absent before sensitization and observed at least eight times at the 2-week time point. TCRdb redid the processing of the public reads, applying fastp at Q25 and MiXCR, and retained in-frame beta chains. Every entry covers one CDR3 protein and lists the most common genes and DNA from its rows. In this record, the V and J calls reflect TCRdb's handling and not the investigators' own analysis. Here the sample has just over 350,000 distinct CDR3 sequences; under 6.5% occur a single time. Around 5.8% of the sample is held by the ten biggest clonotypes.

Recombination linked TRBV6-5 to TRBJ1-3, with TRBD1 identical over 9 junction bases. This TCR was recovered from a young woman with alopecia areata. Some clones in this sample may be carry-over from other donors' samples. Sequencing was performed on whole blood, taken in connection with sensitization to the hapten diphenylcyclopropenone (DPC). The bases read TGTGCAAGCAGTTTTACAGGGGGCGCTGGAAACACCATAAATTTT. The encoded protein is CASSFTGGAGNTINF.